This is a list of T cell receptor beta chains from one sample in a study of cytomegalovirus exposure and HLA in healthy donors. Here immunoSEQ multiplex PCR was the method, and the copy in TCRdb shows in-frame clones only, minus some. The sample consists of 250,000 to 350,000 clones, roughly 88% of them appearing once. The sample taken for sequencing was PBMCs. The receptors originated from a man aged 35 to 55 in good health and CMV-seropositive. CDR3s include the opening cysteine and the closing phenylalanine or tryptophan. A D gene is named only where the DNA matches it firmly. Size is stated for part of the rows, as once, few or many counts, or as a class when the clone is expanded.

DNA	CDR3	D	J	size	V
TGTGCCAGGGATCTAAAGACTAGCGGGCCCGCCGAACAAGAGACCCAGTACTTC	CARDLKTSGPAEQETQYF	.	TRBJ2-5	few	TRBV21-1
TGCGCCAGCAGCCAGGGACTAGCGGGAAAGCGTGATACGCAGTATTTT	CASSQGLAGKRDTQYF	TRBD2	TRBJ2-3	.	TRBV4-1
TGCGCCAGCAGCCAACCCGGGACAGTTAATAGCAATCAGCCCCAGCATTTT	CASSQPGTVNSNQPQHF	TRBD1	TRBJ1-5	.	TRBV4-1
TGTGCCAGCAGCTTACAGGGATATAGCGGGAGGGCCTACGGTGAGCAGTTCTTC	CASSLQGYSGRAYGEQFF	TRBD2	TRBJ2-1	.	TRBV7-6
TGTGCCAGCAGCGGCTTGACAGGCTACAATGAGCAGTTCTTC	CASSGLTGYNEQFF	.	TRBJ2-1	.	TRBV5-8
TGTGCCAGCAGCTTAATTGGCGGAGCTTCCTACGAGCAGTACTTC	CASSLIGGASYEQYF	.	TRBJ2-7	.	TRBV11-2
TGCGCCAGCAGCTTAGTGTCGGGAGATACGCAGTATTTT	CASSLVSGDTQYF	.	TRBJ2-3	.	TRBV5-1
TGTGCCAGCAGCCAAGATAAGAGACAGGGACCCTACGAGCAGTACTTC	CASSQDKRQGPYEQYF	TRBD1	TRBJ2-7	.	TRBV14
TGTGCCAGCAGTTACTCCGGAGGGCTACCTGGAAACACCATATATTTT	CASSYSGGLPGNTIYF	.	TRBJ1-3	once	TRBV6-6
TGTGCCAGTACCGGGCAGGGGTTTTTGGATGAGCAGTTCTTC	CASTGQGFLDEQFF	.	TRBJ2-1	.	TRBV19
TGTGCCAGCAGTTTGACAGGGGGAATCTATGGCTACACCTTC	CASSLTGGIYGYTF	TRBD1	TRBJ1-2	.	TRBV28
TGTGCCAGCAGCCAATGGCGGGACAGGGTTAACAATGAGCAGTTCTTC	CASSQWRDRVNNEQFF	TRBD1	TRBJ2-1	.	TRBV5-6
TGTGCTAGTGGTTTGGGGGGACCATTTCGGGGGAATGAGCAGTTCTTC	CASGLGGPFRGNEQFF	.	TRBJ2-1	.	TRBV12-5
TGTGCCAGCAGCAACCTCAGGGGGCGTGAGCAGTACTTC	CASSNLRGREQYF	TRBD1	TRBJ2-7	.	TRBV11-2
TGTGCCAGCAGTTCGGGACAACTAGCCAAAAACATTCAGTACTTC	CASSSGQLAKNIQYF	.	TRBJ2-4	.	TRBV28
TGTGCCAGCAGCGTGACAGGGCAGAGCAATCAGCCCCAGCATTTT	CASSVTGQSNQPQHF	TRBD1	TRBJ1-5	.	TRBV9
TGTGCCAGCAGTTTATTTCGGACAAATGGAAACACCATATATTTT	CASSLFRTNGNTIYF	.	TRBJ1-3	.	TRBV28
TGTGCCAGCTCACTCCCAGGACAGGCCCAAAACATTCAGTACTTC	CASSLPGQAQNIQYF	TRBD1	TRBJ2-4	.	TRBV18
TGTGCCAGCAGTGACGGACTAGGGGCGAATGAGCAGTTCTTC	CASSDGLGANEQFF	TRBD2	TRBJ2-1	.	TRBV2
TGTGCCAGCAGCGTAGATCAGGGTCGAGAGCAGTTCTTC	CASSVDQGREQFF	.	TRBJ2-1	.	TRBV9
TGTGCCAGTAGCCCGTGGCGGGACAGCTCCTACGAGCAGTACTTC	CASSPWRDSSYEQYF	.	TRBJ2-7	.	TRBV19
TGTGCCAGCAGCGTAGCGGGACAGCCTATCCATGGCTACACCTTC	CASSVAGQPIHGYTF	TRBD1	TRBJ1-2	once	TRBV9
TGTGCCAGCAGTGATCCCGGGAAATCTGGAAACACCATATATTTT	CASSDPGKSGNTIYF	.	TRBJ1-3	.	TRBV6-1
TGTGCCAGCAGCTTGTGGACTAGCGGGAGCGAGCAGTACTTC	CASSLWTSGSEQYF	TRBD2	TRBJ2-7	.	TRBV5-6
TGTGCCAGCAGCCCACTAGCGGGAGGCCCCAGTTCCTACAATGAGCAGTTCTTC	CASSPLAGGPSSYNEQFF	TRBD2	TRBJ2-1	.	TRBV5-6
TGTGCCAGCAGTTCGGGACAGACGTTTCTGGATGGCTACACCTTC	CASSSGQTFLDGYTF	TRBD1	TRBJ1-2	once	TRBV27
TGTGCCAGCACAGGGGACGGTACCTACGAGCAGTACTTC	CASTGDGTYEQYF	TRBD1	TRBJ2-7	.	TRBV19
TGTGCCAGCAGCTTAGGCCTAGCGGGGCGGGATACGCAGTATTTT	CASSLGLAGRDTQYF	TRBD2	TRBJ2-3	.	TRBV7-9
TGTGCCGGTGGGGGAGGGTCGCATCCCGCAGATACGCAGTATTTT	CAGGGGSHPADTQYF	TRBD2	TRBJ2-3	.	TRBV28